A selection of T cell receptor beta chains follows, all from one sample in a study of T cells in localized non-small cell lung cancer. Data came from immunoSEQ multiplex PCR; TCRdb stores just in-frame clones and leaves some out. The data show approximately 30,000 clones, 80% to 90% seen once. The sequences come from peripheral blood, collected before any cancer treatment. Source of these receptors: a woman between 18 and 49 years old with stage I lung adenocarcinoma. CDR3s include the opening cysteine and the closing phenylalanine or tryptophan.

j_call	v_call	cdr3_length	cdr3_aa
TRBJ2-7	TRBV11-3	11	CASSLTYEQYF
TRBJ2-5	TRBV11-2	15	CASSLGQGAVETQYF
TRBJ2-2	TRBV7-9	16	CASPITPRVPTGELFF
TRBJ1-1	TRBV5-1	15	CASSLGWGSETEAFF
TRBJ1-1	TRBV19	16	CASSIAGRVVNTEAFF
TRBJ2-5	TRBV9	14	CASSSSGGQETQYF
TRBJ2-7	TRBV11-2	15	CASSLVGTAYYEQYF
TRBJ1-5	TRBV27	16	CASGLTGQGINQPQHF
TRBJ1-1	TRBV10-3	19	CAISESSGGGLGGYAEAFF
TRBJ2-7	TRBV30	14	CAGIAGESSYEQYF
TRBJ2-1	TRBV28	16	CASGDSSGVSYNEQFF